The clone carrying this TCR beta chain was counted a single time. The sample originates from a study of blood T cell repertoires in COVID-19. At the level of the study: The United States, Italy and Spain supplied acute and convalescent COVID-19 samples. T cells, B-cell-depleted T cells, or PBMCs supplied cDNA or gDNA.

As originally analysed: Researchers report that nucleated cell counts were estimated from reference gene primer amplification. Sequenced by immunoSEQ multiplex PCR; TCRdb stores in-frame clones only, minus some. V and J calls and clone size are as listed in that table; D and trimming were resolved from the DNA. The sample records about 75,000 clones, roughly nine tenths being singletons. The J segment lost 2 bases and the V segment lost 5 bases, leaving 7 bases of the junction unmatched. Germline V gives CDR1 SGHAT, CDR2 FQNNGV. The CDR3 loop spans 16 amino acids. The V and J genes are TRBV11-2 and TRBJ2-1; 9 nucleotides line up with TRBD2. The TCR sequence derives from a human donor in a cohort sampled during active COVID-19. Sequencing input: peripheral blood. The DNA of the CDR3 is TGTGCCAGCAGCCGTAGCGGGGGTCTCACCTACAATGAGCAGTTCTTC. Its protein product is CASSRSGGLTYNEQFF.